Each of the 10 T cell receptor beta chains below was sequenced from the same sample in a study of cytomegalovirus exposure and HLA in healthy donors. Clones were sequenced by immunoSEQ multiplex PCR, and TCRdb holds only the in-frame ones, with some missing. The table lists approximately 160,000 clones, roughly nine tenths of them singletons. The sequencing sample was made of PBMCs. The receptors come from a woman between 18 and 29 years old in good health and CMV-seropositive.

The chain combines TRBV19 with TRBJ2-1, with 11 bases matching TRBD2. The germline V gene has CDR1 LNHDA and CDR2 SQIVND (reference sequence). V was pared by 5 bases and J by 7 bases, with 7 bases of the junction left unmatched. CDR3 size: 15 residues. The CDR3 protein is CASSYIAGGPNEQFF. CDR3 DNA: TGTGCCAGTAGTTATATAGCGGGAGGGCCTAATGAGCAGTTCTTC.

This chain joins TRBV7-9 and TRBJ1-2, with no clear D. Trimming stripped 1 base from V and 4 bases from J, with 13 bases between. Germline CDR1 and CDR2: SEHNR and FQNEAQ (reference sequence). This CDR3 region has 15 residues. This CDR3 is CASSLDRVLSYGYTF. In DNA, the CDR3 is TGTGCCAGCAGCTTAGATCGGGTTTTGAGCTATGGCTACACCTTC.

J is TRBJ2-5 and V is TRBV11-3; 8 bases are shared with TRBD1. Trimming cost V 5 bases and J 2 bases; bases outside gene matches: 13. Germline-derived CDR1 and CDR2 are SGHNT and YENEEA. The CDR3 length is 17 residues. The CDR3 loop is CASSRIKTGAEQETQYF. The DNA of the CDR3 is TGTGCCAGCAGCCGGATTAAGACAGGGGCCGAGCAAGAGACCCAGTACTTC.

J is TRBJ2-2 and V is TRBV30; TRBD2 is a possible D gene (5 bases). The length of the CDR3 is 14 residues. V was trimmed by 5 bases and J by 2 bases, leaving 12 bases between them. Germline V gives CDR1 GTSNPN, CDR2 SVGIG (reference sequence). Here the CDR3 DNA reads TGTGCCTGGCGGGAACGCACAAACACCGGGGAGCTGTTTTTT. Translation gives CAWRERTNTGELFF.

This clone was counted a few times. This CDR3 is CASGRHSYEQYF. The DNA for the CDR3 is TGTGCCAGCGGCAGACACAGCTACGAGCAGTACTTC. This chain links TRBV11-2 with TRBJ2-7; D is ambiguous. The length of the CDR3 is 12 residues. Germline V gene data show CDR1 as SGHAT and CDR2 as FQNNGV. V gave up 8 bases and J gave up 3 bases, with 11 bases separating them.

CDR3 sequence reads: CAWSENLRRWPQGASGYGYTF. The CDR3, as DNA: TGTGCCTGGAGTGAGAACCTTAGAAGGTGGCCACAGGGGGCGTCAGGCTATGGCTACACCTTC. The chain uses TRBV30 and TRBJ1-2; 9 bases map to TRBD1. The CDR3 covers 21 residues. With V trimmed by 1 base and J by 4 bases, 25 bases remained unmatched. CDR1 and CDR2 (germline): GTSNPN, SVGIG (reference sequence).

In nucleotides, the CDR3 is TGTGCCAGTACCCCGGGACAGGGTGAATCCTACGAGCAGTACTTC. This gives the protein CASTPGQGESYEQYF. The rearrangement joins TRBV19 to TRBJ2-7, with 9 nucleotides matching TRBD1. The trim removed 7 bases at V and 1 base at J, leaving 8 bases unmatched. The CDR3 contains 15 residues. Germline CDR1 reads LNHDA; CDR2 reads SQIVND (reference sequence).

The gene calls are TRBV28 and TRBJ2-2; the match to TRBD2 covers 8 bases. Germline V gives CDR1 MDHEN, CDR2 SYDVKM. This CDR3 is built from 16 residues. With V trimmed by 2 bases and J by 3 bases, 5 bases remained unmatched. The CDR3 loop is CASSLGPAGDTGELFF. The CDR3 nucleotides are TGTGCCAGCAGTTTAGGTCCAGCGGGAGACACCGGGGAGCTGTTTTTT.

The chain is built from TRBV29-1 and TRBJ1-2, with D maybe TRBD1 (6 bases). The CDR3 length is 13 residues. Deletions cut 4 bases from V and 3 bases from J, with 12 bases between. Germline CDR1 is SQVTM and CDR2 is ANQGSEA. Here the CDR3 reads CSVGGGADYGYTF. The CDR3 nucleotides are TGCAGCGTTGGTGGGGGGGCTGACTATGGCTACACCTTC.

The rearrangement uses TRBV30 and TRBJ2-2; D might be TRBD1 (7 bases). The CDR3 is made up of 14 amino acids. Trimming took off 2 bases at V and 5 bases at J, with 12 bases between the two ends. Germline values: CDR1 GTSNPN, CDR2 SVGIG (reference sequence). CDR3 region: CAWSRSGGTGELFF. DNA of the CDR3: TGTGCCTGGAGTCGATCAGGGGGGACCGGGGAGCTGTTTTTT.